A single sample is the source of the 18 T cell receptor beta chains below, sequenced in a study of early T cells in non-severe SARS-CoV-2 infection. Each CDR3 protein gets one entry after TCRdb re-called the 5' RACE reads with MiXCR. The sample holds 60,000 to 75,000 distinct CDR3 sequences, about a tenth seen once. This sample comprised whole blood, obtained at baseline. These TCRs come from an adult who was a healthcare worker with PCR-confirmed SARS-CoV-2 infection or an uninfected control (not recorded which).

This clonotype was counted many times. The CDR3 region has the DNA TGTGCCAGCTTGGGTACGGCGAGTACAGATACGCAGTATTTT. Amino acid sequence: CASLGTASTDTQYF. This rearrangement joins TRBV28 to TRBJ2-3; D is unresolved. The germline CDR1 and CDR2 sequences are MDHEN and SYDVKM. CDR3 length equals 14 residues. V was trimmed by 8 bases and J by 3 bases, leaving 15 bases between them. The variable domain in full, with the rest retrieved from reference TRBV28 and TRBJ2-3, is DVKVTQSSRYLVKRTGEKVFLECVQDMDHENMFWYRQDPGLGLRLIYFSYDVKMKEKGDIPEGYSVSREKKERFSLILESASTNQTSMYLCASLGTASTDTQYFGPGTRLTVL.

The chain joins TRBV18 to TRBJ2-3; D might be TRBD2 (6 bases). With 2 bases removed from V and 0 bases from J, the gap between germline ends came to 9 bases. Germline CDR1 KGHSH, CDR2 LQKENI. The CDR3 covers 15 residues. CDR3 in amino acids: CASSPYGGSTDTQYF. In DNA, the CDR3 is TGTGCCAGCTCACCATACGGGGGTAGCACAGATACGCAGTATTTT.

This clonotype was recorded many times. V usage is TRBV5-1 and J usage is TRBJ1-1; 11 nucleotides line up with TRBD1. Germline lookup yields CDR1 SGHRS and CDR2 YFSETQ. The CDR3 length is 16 residues. V trimming: 4 bases; J trimming: 1 base; junction bases outside the gene matches: 6. CDR3 residues: CASSVGQGAGNTEAFF. The CDR3 DNA sequence: TGCGCCAGCAGCGTCGGACAGGGGGCCGGGAACACTGAAGCTTTCTTT. The full variable domain, completed using reference TRBV5-1 and TRBJ1-1, is KAGVTQTPRYLIKTRGQQVTLSCSPISGHRSVSWYQQTPGQGLQFLFEYFSETQRNKGNFPGRFSGRQFSNSRSEMNVSTLELGDSALYLCASSVGQGAGNTEAFFGQGTRLTVV.

This clonotype was counted between two and nine times. The rearrangement uses TRBV29-1 and TRBJ1-1; weak D call: TRBD1 (6 bases). Trimming removed 7 bases from V and 1 base from J, with 13 bases in between. Germline lookup yields CDR1 SQVTM and CDR2 ANQGSEA. The CDR3 totals 13 residues. CDR3 residues: CSGEQGRNTEAFF. The CDR3 bases are TGCAGCGGGGAGCAGGGGCGGAACACTGAAGCTTTCTTT.

This clonotype occurred a few times. The chain joins TRBV20-1 to TRBJ1-5, with 12 bases lining up with TRBD1. The CDR3 is made up of 16 amino acids. After removal of 0 bases from V and 3 bases from J, the junction contained 3 bases not matched to a gene. Germline CDR1 and CDR2: DFQATT and SNEGSKA (reference sequence). CDR3: CSAREGTGGNNQPQHF. The CDR3 region has the DNA TGCAGTGCTAGAGAGGGGACAGGGGGCAACAATCAGCCCCAGCATTTT.

Comments on this clonotype: Germline is not matched at one junction end, which may reflect a read error. The genes are TRBV5-1 and TRBJ1-3; D uncertain. CDR3 size: 15 residues. CDR1 is SGHRS, CDR2 YFSETQ, per germline. In nucleotides, the CDR3 is TGCGCCAGCAGCTTGGTAGGCAGCTCTGAAAACACCATATATTTT. It yields the protein CASSLVGSSENTIYF. Combining the CDR3 with reference TRBV5-1 and TRBJ1-3 gives the whole variable domain KAGVTQTPRYLIKTRGQQVTLSCSPISGHRSVSWYQQTPGQGLQFLFEYFSETQRNKGNFPGRFSGRQFSNSRSEMNVSTLELGDSALYLCASSLVGSSENTIYFGEGSWLTVV.

This clonotype was counted ten times or more. This sequence joins TRBV29-1 and TRBJ2-7; the D gene could be TRBD1 or TRBD2 (5 bases each). Trimming cost V 7 bases and J 4 bases, with 11 bases left between them. The CDR3 has 11 amino acids. Germline V CDR1 and CDR2: SQVTM, ANQGSEA. The CDR3 DNA is TGCAGCGCCCGGGACCAGTACGAGCAGTACTTC. Its translation: CSARDQYEQYF.

This clonotype was found many times. This chain joins TRBV20-1 and TRBJ2-3, with D maybe TRBD2 (5 bases). Trimming took 5 bases from V and 2 from J, leaving 29 bases between them. Per germline, CDR1 DFQATT and CDR2 SNEGSKA (reference sequence). This CDR3 is 19 amino acids long. Here the CDR3 DNA reads TGCAGTGCTGACGACTATGGCGCCGACGAAGTGGTGGTCACAGATACGCAGTATTTT. Residues: CSADDYGADEVVVTDTQYF.

This clonotype was observed many times. The rearrangement joins TRBV10-3 to TRBJ2-4; 12 bases fit TRBD2. This CDR3 comprises 17 residues. Germline CDR1 reads ENHRY; CDR2 reads SYGVKD. J gave up 0 bases and V 5 bases, and 5 bases lay outside the gene matches. CDR3 sequence reads: CAISPGLAGLAKNIQYF. DNA of the CDR3: TGTGCCATCAGTCCCGGACTAGCGGGGCTAGCCAAAAACATTCAGTACTTC.

This clonotype came up many times. The chain uses TRBV7-2 and TRBJ2-7, with TRBD2 matching over 9 bases. V was pared by 2 bases and J by 2 bases, with 7 bases of the junction left unmatched. This CDR3 contains 16 residues. The germline V gene encodes CDR1 SGHTA and CDR2 FQGNSA. CDR3 amino acids: CASSLLSSGKPYEQYF. As DNA, the CDR3 is TGTGCCAGCAGCTTACTTTCTAGCGGGAAACCCTACGAGCAGTACTTC. The whole variable domain, filled in from reference TRBV7-2 and TRBJ2-7, reads GAGVSQSPSNKVTEKGKDVELRCDPISGHTALYWYRQSLGQGLEFLIYFQGNSAPDKSGLPSDRFSAERTGGSVSTLTIQRTQQEDSAVYLCASSLLSSGKPYEQYFGPGTRLTVT.

The J gene is TRBJ1-2, the V gene TRBV3-1; maybe TRBD1 (5 bases). Germline-derived CDR1 and CDR2 are LGHDT and YNNKEL (reference sequence). This CDR3 has 14 amino acids. V lost 1 base and J 7 bases, leaving 13 bases between the germline ends. The CDR3 protein is CASSQGSRVVGYTF. Here the CDR3 DNA reads TGTGCCAGCAGCCAAGGTTCCAGGGTGGTTGGCTACACCTTC.

This clonotype was seen a handful of times. The genes are TRBV5-1 and TRBJ1-1, with a weak D call TRBD1 (5 bases). Germline CDR1 reads SGHRS; CDR2 reads YFSETQ. Trimming removed 0 bases at V and 0 bases at J, with 6 bases between. This CDR3 contains 14 residues. This CDR3 is CASSLGTLNTEAFF. As DNA, the CDR3 is TGCGCCAGCAGCTTGGGGACACTGAACACTGAAGCTTTCTTT.

This clonotype was detected a few times. Here the CDR3 reads CASSLYSHYEQFF. The DNA for the CDR3 is TGTGCCAGCAGTTTATATTCCCATTATGAGCAGTTCTTC. The chain links TRBV28 to TRBJ2-1; D unclear. The CDR3 runs 13 residues. CDR1 and CDR2 from the germline V gene are MDHEN and SYDVKM. The V and J ends lost 1 base and 8 bases respectively, with 9 bases between them.

The chain carries TRBV11-2 and TRBJ1-4; D is ambiguous. In germline, CDR1 is SGHAT, CDR2 FQNNGV. The CDR3 extends over 11 amino acids. Trimming pared 3 bases from V and 9 bases from J, leaving 5 bases between. CDR3 nucleotides: TGTGCCAGCAGCTTCGCACAAAAACTGTTTTTT. It translates to CASSFAQKLFF.

Ten or more counts support this clonotype. The rearrangement links TRBV7-8 to TRBJ2-7; D perhaps matches TRBD1 (5 bases). Trimming left V 5 bases short and J 5 bases short, with 22 bases between. The CDR3 is 16 amino acids. CDR1 and CDR2 (germline): SGHVS, FQNEAQ. Here the CDR3 DNA reads TGTGCCAGCAGCGTCGGACACGGCGGTGTAGGGAACGAGCAGTACTTC. It yields the protein CASSVGHGGVGNEQYF. The full variable domain, rest sourced from reference TRBV7-8 and TRBJ2-7, is GAGVSQSPRYKVAKRGQDVALRCDPISGHVSLFWYQQALGQGPEFLTYFQNEAQLDKSGLPSDRFFAERPEGSVSTLKIQRTQQEDSAVYLCASSVGHGGVGNEQYFGPGTRLTVT.

The sample holds many counts of this clonotype. This rearrangement joins TRBV6-4 to TRBJ1-5; TRBD1 aligns across 8 bases. V lost 2 bases and J lost 5; bases outside the gene matches: 11. The CDR3 totals 17 residues. CDR1 and CDR2 from the germline V gene are MRHNA and SNTAGT. The CDR3 DNA is TGTGCCAGCAGTGACCCCGGGACAGGCCCCAGCGATCAGCCCCAGCATTTT. Encoded protein: CASSDPGTGPSDQPQHF.

At least ten counts were recorded for this clonotype. The J gene is TRBJ1-1, the V gene TRBV28; the D gene is possibly TRBD1 (6 bases). The length of the CDR3 is 16 residues. The germline CDR1 and CDR2 sequences are MDHEN and SYDVKM. V was clipped by 4 bases and J by 5 bases, with 20 bases between them. This CDR3 is CASSSTGLGRLTEAFF. CDR3 bases: TGTGCCAGCAGTTCTACAGGGTTAGGTCGTTTGACTGAAGCTTTCTTT. Supplemented by reference TRBV28 and TRBJ1-1, the full variable domain reads DVKVTQSSRYLVKRTGEKVFLECVQDMDHENMFWYRQDPGLGLRLIYFSYDVKMKEKGDIPEGYSVSREKKERFSLILESASTNQTSMYLCASSSTGLGRLTEAFFGQGTRLTVV.

This clonotype has ten or more counts. This chain connects TRBV5-6 to TRBJ2-1, with D tentatively TRBD1 or TRBD2 (5 bases each). V lost 1 base, J lost 5 bases, and 13 bases lay in between. Germline V gene sequence: CDR1 SGHDT, CDR2 YYEEEE. There are 15 residues in the CDR3. Written as DNA, the CDR3 is TGTGCCAGCAGCTTGATTGGGACGGTTGACAATGAGCAGTTCTTC. Protein sequence: CASSLIGTVDNEQFF. Full variable domain (missing parts from reference TRBV5-6 and TRBJ2-1): DAGVTQSPTHLIKTRGQQVTLRCSPKSGHDTVSWYQQALGQGPQFIFQYYEEEERQRGNFPDRFSGHQFPNYSSELNVNALLLGDSALYLCASSLIGTVDNEQFFGPGTRLTVL.